This entry concerns a single T cell receptor (beta chain). Clones were read by immunoSEQ multiplex PCR, and TCRdb kept only the in-frame ones, dropping some. The repertoire holds around 250,000 clones, with about 83% as singletons. The CDR3 loop spans 18 amino acids. The germline gives CDR1 SEHNR, CDR2 FQNEAQ (reference sequence). Trimming removed 4 bases from V and 1 base from J, with 22 bases in between. The data derive from a study of blood T cell repertoires in COVID-19. The chain couples TRBV7-9 to TRBJ1-1; D not resolved. This sequence originates from a young man who had recovered from COVID-19. Material for sequencing was peripheral blood. CDR3 sequence (DNA): TGTGCCAGCAGCTCCATCCTGAAGCGGGATTTTAGGAACACTGAAGCTTTCTTT. Protein sequence: CASSSILKRDFRNTEAFF. Full variable domain (outside the CDR3, taken from reference TRBV7-9 and TRBJ1-1): DTGVSQNPRHKITKRGQNVTFRCDPISEHNRLYWYRQTLGQGPEFLTYFQNEAQLEKSRLLSDRFSAERPKGSFSTLEIQRTEQGDSAMYLCASSSILKRDFRNTEAFFGQGTRLTVV.